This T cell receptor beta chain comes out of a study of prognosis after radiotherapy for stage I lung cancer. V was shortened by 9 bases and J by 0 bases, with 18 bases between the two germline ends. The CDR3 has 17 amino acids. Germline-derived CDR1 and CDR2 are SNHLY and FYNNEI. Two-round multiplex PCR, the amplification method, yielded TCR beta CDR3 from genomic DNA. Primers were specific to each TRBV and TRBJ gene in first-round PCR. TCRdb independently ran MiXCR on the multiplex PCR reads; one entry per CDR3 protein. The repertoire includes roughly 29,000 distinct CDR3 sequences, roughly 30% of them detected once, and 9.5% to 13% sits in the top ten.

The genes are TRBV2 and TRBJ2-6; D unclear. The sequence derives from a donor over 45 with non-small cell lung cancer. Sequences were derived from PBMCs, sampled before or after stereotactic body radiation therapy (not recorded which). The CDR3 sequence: CASTLYGGLSGANVLTF. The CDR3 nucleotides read TGTGCCAGTACCCTATATGGTGGTCTCTCTGGGGCCAACGTCCTGACTTTC.